This passage covers 7 T cell receptor beta chains from one sample sequenced in a study of neurological immune-mediated disorders. TCRdb fed the 5' RACE reads into MiXCR, producing one record per CDR3 protein. Of approximately 20,000 distinct CDR3 sequences in the sample, approximately 6.8% were seen once. Input material: CD8+ T cells from blood. Every receptor here comes from a woman between 25 and 40 years old with HTLV-1-associated myelopathy (HAM/TSP).

At least ten counts were recorded for this clonotype. The V and J genes are TRBV20-1 and TRBJ2-5, with TRBD1 as a possible D gene (6 bases). The germline V gene has CDR1 DFQATT and CDR2 SNEGSKA (reference sequence). The ends were cut back, 0 bases at V and 5 bases at J, with 16 bases in the middle. CDR3 length: 15 amino acids. The CDR3 DNA sequence: TGCAGTGCTAGAGATTGGGGCAGGGGTGCGGAGACCCAGTACTTC. Residues: CSARDWGRGAETQYF.

This clonotype was counted at least ten times. V gene TRBV5-1 combines with J gene TRBJ2-1, with 16 bases fitting TRBD2. The CDR3 contains 18 residues. Germline loops: CDR1 SGHRS, CDR2 YFSETQ. Trimming cost V 4 bases and J 2 bases; bases outside gene matches: 6. The CDR3 protein is CASSGGLAGGRTYNEQFF. The DNA for the CDR3 is TGCGCCAGCAGCGGGGGACTAGCGGGGGGGCGGACCTACAATGAGCAGTTCTTC. Full variable domain (remainder filled in from reference TRBV5-1 and TRBJ2-1): KAGVTQTPRYLIKTRGQQVTLSCSPISGHRSVSWYQQTPGQGLQFLFEYFSETQRNKGNFPGRFSGRQFSNSRSEMNVSTLELGDSALYLCASSGGLAGGRTYNEQFFGPGTRLTVL.

This clonotype was counted at least ten times. This chain links TRBV12-3 or TRBV12-4 with TRBJ2-3; D is perhaps TRBD2 (6 bases). Trimming left V 6 bases short and J 0 bases short, with 13 bases between. This CDR3 has 15 amino acids. CDR3 nucleotides: TGTGCCAGCAGCCCGGCGGGGACTAGCACAGATACGCAGTATTTT. It specifies CASSPAGTSTDTQYF.

This clonotype appeared many times. In nucleotides, the CDR3 is TGCAGCGTAGAGCGGGGGGCCACAGATACGCAGTATTTT. This encodes CSVERGATDTQYF. The V and J genes are TRBV29-1 and TRBJ2-3, with 9 nucleotides matching TRBD2. CDR1 is SQVTM, CDR2 ANQGSEA, per germline. This CDR3 spans 13 amino acids. V trimming: 6 bases; J trimming: 2 bases; junction bases outside the gene matches: 3.

This clonotype is medium-sized (0.01 to 0.1%). V and J are TRBV5-1 and TRBJ2-7; D may match TRBD1 or TRBD2 (5 bases each). Germline loops: CDR1 SGHRS, CDR2 YFSETQ. This CDR3 comprises 16 residues. The V end was cut by 0 bases, the J end by 0 bases, with 13 bases between. The CDR3 nucleotides are TGCGCCAGCAGCTTGGCCGAGGGGACGAGCTCCTACGAGCAGTACTTC. This sequence encodes CASSLAEGTSSYEQYF. Full variable domain (outside the CDR3, taken from reference TRBV5-1 and TRBJ2-7): KAGVTQTPRYLIKTRGQQVTLSCSPISGHRSVSWYQQTPGQGLQFLFEYFSETQRNKGNFPGRFSGRQFSNSRSEMNVSTLELGDSALYLCASSLAEGTSSYEQYFGPGTRLTVT.

In its sample, this clonotype was seen many times. V usage is TRBV7-8 and J usage is TRBJ2-7, with a possible D match to TRBD2 (6 bases). This CDR3 is 13 amino acids long. V was trimmed by 0 bases and J by 5 bases, leaving 8 bases between them. In germline, CDR1 is SGHVS, CDR2 FQNEAQ. In nucleotides, the CDR3 is TGTGCCAGCAGCTTAGCGGGGAGGAACGAGCAGTACTTC. Its translation is CASSLAGRNEQYF.

This clonotype was counted ten times or more. This chain uses TRBV4-2 with TRBJ1-2; maybe TRBD1 (5 bases). Trimming removed 1 base at V and 4 bases at J, with 7 bases between. The CDR3 is 13 amino acids. Germline CDR1 and CDR2: LGHNA and YNFKEQ. The CDR3 loop reads CASSQGGFYGYTF. CDR3 DNA sequence: TGTGCCAGCAGCCAAGGGGGGTTCTATGGCTACACCTTC.